Below, one T cell receptor (beta chain) is given with its context. Blood samples were obtained at baseline, cycle 4 day 1, and cycle 7 day 1. Only in-frame clones appear in the TCRdb table, and some are missing; sequencing was by immunoSEQ multiplex PCR. The repertoire has more than 40,000 clones, around 77% of them found once; the top ten carry under 2.5%. Germline V gene lookup returns CDR1 SGHRS and CDR2 YFSETQ. CDR3 length: 15 residues. The V end was cut by 4 bases, the J end by 1 base, with 14 bases between. The data originate from a study of OX40 agonist ivuxolimab in advanced cancers. The source was CD4+ or CD8+ T cells sorted from blood, collected in a trial of the OX40 agonist ivuxolimab. The receptor's source is an adult with an advanced solid tumor such as melanoma, head and neck, liver or kidney cancer. The rearrangement uses TRBV5-1 and TRBJ2-5; D is uncertain. CDR3: CASSVGGYTQETQYF. CDR3 DNA: TGCGCCAGCAGCGTTGGTGGGTACACCCAAGAGACCCAGTACTTC.